Listed below are T cell receptor beta chains from one sample, sequenced in a study of cytomegalovirus exposure and HLA in healthy donors. Libraries were prepared by immunoSEQ multiplex PCR; TCRdb keeps only in-frame clonotypes and omits some of them. There are 170,000 or so clones in the sample; about three quarters occur only once, and about 1.5% lies in the top ten. Sequencing used PBMCs. The receptors were gathered from a woman aged 25 to 39 in good health and CMV-seropositive. Both conserved end residues are part of each CDR3. D genes are given only for firm matches. For some rows the clone size is stated as once, few or many, or as a class when expanded; others skip it.

>TRBV11-2|NA|TRBJ2-1|TRBD1
CASSPDRGPSYNEQFF
TGTGCCAGCAGCCCGGACAGGGGGCCCTCCTACAATGAGCAGTTCTTC
>TRBV7-5|NA|TRBJ1-1|NA
CARSLELQGLRDTEAFF
TGTGCCAGAAGCTTAGAGCTCCAGGGGCTAAGGGACACTGAAGCTTTCTTT
>TRBV7-2|few|TRBJ2-7|NA
CASSFFSAVSYEQYF
TGTGCCAGCAGCTTTTTTTCGGCGGTCTCCTACGAGCAGTACTTC
>TRBV10-3|NA|TRBJ2-5|TRBD1
CAISVAGGMETQYF
TGTGCCATCAGTGTAGCAGGGGGCATGGAGACCCAGTACTTC
>TRBV27|NA|TRBJ2-2|NA
CASSSLLPGELFF
TGTGCCAGCAGTTCCCTTCTACCCGGGGAGCTGTTTTTT
>TRBV18|NA|TRBJ1-1|NA
CASSPAGSDTEAFF
TGTGCCAGCTCACCAGCGGGGAGCGACACTGAAGCTTTCTTT
>TRBV19|few|TRBJ1-4|TRBD1
CATDREVTNEKLFF
TGTGCCACGGACAGGGAGGTGACTAATGAAAAACTGTTTTTT
>TRBV4-1|NA|TRBJ2-7|TRBD2
CASSQEGGTSGKLAYEQYF
TGCGCCAGCAGCCAAGAGGGCGGGACTAGCGGGAAATTGGCCTACGAGCAGTACTTC
>TRBV7-6|NA|TRBJ2-4|TRBD2
CASSLGTSGGIQYF
TGTGCCAGCAGCTTGGGGACTAGCGGAGGCATTCAGTACTTC
>TRBV7-2|NA|TRBJ2-7|TRBD2
CASSEPGLAGGTTLQYF
TGTGCCAGCAGCGAACCGGGACTAGCGGGAGGTACTACGTTGCAGTACTTC
>TRBV2|NA|TRBJ2-1|TRBD2
CASRGLAGLNEQFF
TGTGCCAGCAGGGGACTAGCGGGACTTAATGAGCAGTTCTTC
>TRBV5-6|NA|TRBJ2-5|NA
CASSLVWTEGETQYF
TGTGCCAGCAGCTTGGTCTGGACAGAGGGAGAGACCCAGTACTTC
>TRBV5-5|NA|TRBJ1-5|TRBD1
CASSPGTGYQPQHF
TGTGCCAGCAGCCCCGGGACAGGTTATCAGCCCCAGCATTTT
>TRBV27|NA|TRBJ2-5|NA
CASSLRVEPQETQYF
TGTGCCAGCAGTTTGAGAGTTGAACCCCAAGAGACCCAGTACTTC
>TRBV30|NA|TRBJ1-5|TRBD1
CAWGQGAMQPQHF
TGTGCCTGGGGACAGGGGGCGATGCAGCCCCAGCATTTT
>TRBV5-4|NA|TRBJ2-3|TRBD2
CASSLGEWRELTDTQYF
TGTGCCAGCAGCTTGGGGGAATGGCGGGAGTTGACAGATACGCAGTATTTT
>TRBV30|NA|TRBJ1-2|NA
CAWSPQGPGYTF
TGTGCCTGGAGCCCTCAGGGTCCTGGCTACACCTTC
>TRBV9|NA|TRBJ2-2|TRBD1
CASSGRQGTGATGELFF
TGTGCCAGCAGCGGCAGACAGGGGACAGGTGCCACCGGGGAGCTGTTTTTT
>TRBV20-1|NA|TRBJ1-2|NA
CSASEGGGYTF
TGCAGTGCCTCAGAGGGTGGTGGCTACACCTTC
>TRBV28|once|TRBJ1-2|TRBD1
CAGRGRISGYTF
TGTGCCGGCAGGGGGCGCATCTCTGGCTACACCTTC
>TRBV2|NA|TRBJ2-7|TRBD2
CASNSGGGGVGEQYF
TGTGCCAGCAACTCTGGGGGGGGAGGCGTGGGCGAGCAGTACTTC
>TRBV5-1|NA|TRBJ2-5|TRBD2
CASSPGGTGAVQETQYF
TGCGCCAGCAGCCCGGGGGGGACGGGAGCGGTACAAGAGACCCAGTACTTC
>TRBV5-1|NA|TRBJ2-5|TRBD1
CASSPGGTGQETQYF
TGCGCCAGCAGCCCCGGTGGGACAGGGCAAGAGACCCAGTACTTC
>TRBV7-2|NA|TRBJ2-1|TRBD1
CASRPGQGYNEQFF
TGTGCCAGCAGGCCGGGACAGGGTTACAATGAGCAGTTCTTC